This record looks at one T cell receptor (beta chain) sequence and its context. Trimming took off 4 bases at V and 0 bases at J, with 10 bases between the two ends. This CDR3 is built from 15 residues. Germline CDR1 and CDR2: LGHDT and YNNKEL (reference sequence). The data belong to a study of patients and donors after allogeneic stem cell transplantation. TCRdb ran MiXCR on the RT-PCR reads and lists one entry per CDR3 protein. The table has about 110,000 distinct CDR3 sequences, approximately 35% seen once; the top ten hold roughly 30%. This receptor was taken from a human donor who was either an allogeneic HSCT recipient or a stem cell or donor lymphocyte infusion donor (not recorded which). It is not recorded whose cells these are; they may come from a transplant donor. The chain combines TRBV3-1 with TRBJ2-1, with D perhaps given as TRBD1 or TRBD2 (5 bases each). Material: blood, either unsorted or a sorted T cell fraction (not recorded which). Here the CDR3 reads CASSPGTNSYNEQFF. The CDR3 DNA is TGTGCCAGCAGCCCCGGGACCAACTCCTACAATGAGCAGTTCTTC.